A selection of T cell receptor beta chains follows, all from one sample in a study of blood T cell repertoires in COVID-19. Repertoires were generated with immunoSEQ multiplex PCR, while TCRdb's copy carries only in-frame clones and drops some. This table has over 65,000 clones, around 81% appearing once. Sequencing was done on a sample of peripheral blood. The source of these receptors is a man older than 75 with active or convalescent COVID-19. Each CDR3 is given with its conserved first and last residue. Fields, in order: D gene, J gene, clone size, V gene, CDR3 protein, CDR3 DNA. A D gene is named only where the DNA matches it firmly. Only part of the rows carry a size: once, few, many, or a class if the clone is expanded.

- | TRBJ2-2 | - | TRBV5-1 | CASSSAGDTGELFF | TGCGCCAGCAGTTCGGCAGGGGACACCGGGGAGCTGTTTTTT
TRBD2 | TRBJ2-1 | - | TRBV10-3 | CAISESGGNEQFF | TGTGCCATCAGTGAGTCGGGGGGGAATGAGCAGTTCTTC
TRBD1 | TRBJ1-4 | - | TRBV2 | CASSEDRYNEKLFF | TGTGCCAGCAGTGAGGACAGGTATAATGAAAAACTGTTTTTT
- | TRBJ1-3 | - | TRBV7-9 | CASSLGHSGNTIYF | TGTGCCAGCAGCTTAGGGCACTCTGGAAACACCATATATTTT
- | TRBJ1-6 | - | TRBV11-2 | CASSLEDSSPLHF | TGTGCCAGCAGCTTAGAGGACAGTTCACCCCTCCACTTT
- | TRBJ1-4 | - | TRBV19 | CASSMRATLGRDEKLFF | TGTGCCAGTAGTATGAGAGCCACATTGGGGAGAGATGAAAAACTGTTTTTT
- | TRBJ1-2 | - | TRBV6-5 | CASTFDSNYGYTF | TGTGCCAGCACCTTCGACAGTAACTATGGCTACACCTTC
- | TRBJ1-4 | - | TRBV3-1/TRBV3-2 | CASSQDLGGARKLFF | TGTGCCAGCAGCCAAGATCTCGGGGGGGCTAGAAAACTGTTTTTT
TRBD1 | TRBJ2-2 | - | TRBV5-1 | CASSSRTGGVTGELFF | TGCGCCAGCAGCTCTCGGACAGGGGGTGTTACCGGGGAGCTGTTTTTT
- | TRBJ2-1 | - | TRBV20-1 | CSASSVLSGAMANEQFF | TGCAGTGCTAGTTCCGTTTTAAGCGGAGCGATGGCCAATGAGCAGTTCTTC
- | TRBJ1-2 | - | TRBV3-1/TRBV3-2 | CASTQTSGGRGNYGYTF | TGTGCCAGCACTCAAACTTCGGGAGGGCGTGGGAACTATGGCTACACCTTC
TRBD1 | TRBJ2-2 | few | TRBV3-1/TRBV3-2 | CAAQGARSTGELFF | TGTGCCGCTCAGGGGGCGAGATCCACCGGGGAGCTGTTTTTT
TRBD1 | TRBJ1-1 | once | TRBV7-3 | CASSPRGKTEAFF | TGTGCCAGCAGCCCCAGGGGGAAGACTGAAGCTTTCTTT
- | TRBJ1-1 | once | TRBV10-3 | CAISVTGTPNTEAFF | TGTGCCATCAGCGTAACAGGGACACCGAACACTGAAGCTTTCTTT
TRBD2 | TRBJ2-1 | - | TRBV24-1 | CATSDWTSGRAQEQFF | TGTGCCACCAGTGACTGGACTAGCGGGAGGGCCCAGGAGCAGTTCTTC
TRBD1 | TRBJ2-5 | - | TRBV7-2 | CASSIGGQGGETQYF | TGTGCCAGCAGCATAGGGGGACAGGGCGGGGAGACCCAGTACTTC
- | TRBJ2-3 | - | TRBV28 | CASSLGGLGLGTDTQYF | TGTGCCAGCAGTTTGGGCGGCTTGGGGCTTGGCACAGATACGCAGTATTTT
TRBD1 | TRBJ1-6 | - | TRBV6-5 | CASSFQGDHNSPLHF | TGTGCCAGCAGTTTCCAGGGGGATCATAATTCACCCCTCCACTTT
- | TRBJ2-2 | few | TRBV5-1 | CASSPWRDPAGELFF | TGCGCCAGCAGCCCCTGGCGGGATCCGGCCGGGGAGCTGTTTTTT
- | TRBJ1-2 | once | TRBV7-8 | CASSLEQEVNYTF | TGTGCCAGCAGCTTAGAACAAGAAGTTAACTACACCTTC
- | TRBJ2-3 | - | TRBV11-2 | CASSLVGAGTDTQYF | TGTGCCAGCAGCTTAGTGGGGGCCGGCACAGATACGCAGTATTTT
- | TRBJ1-4 | - | TRBV5-1 | CASSLMSGVGGEKLFF | TGCGCCAGCAGCTTGATGTCGGGAGTAGGAGGTGAAAAACTGTTTTTT
- | TRBJ1-3 | - | TRBV27 | CASSLSRAGNTIYF | TGTGCCAGCAGTTTAAGCAGGGCTGGAAACACCATATATTTT
TRBD2 | TRBJ2-1 | once | TRBV11-3 | CASSLGLAGYNEQFF | TGTGCCAGCAGCCTAGGCCTAGCGGGGTACAATGAGCAGTTCTTC
- | TRBJ2-1 | - | TRBV30 | CAWSGRTTVGEQFF | TGTGCCTGGAGCGGAAGGACTACAGTAGGTGAGCAGTTCTTC
- | TRBJ2-3 | once | TRBV7-2 | CASSFPGMDTDTQYF | TGTGCCAGCAGCTTTCCCGGGATGGACACAGATACGCAGTATTTT
- | TRBJ1-2 | - | TRBV16 | CASSQTGNYGYTF | TGTGCCAGCAGCCAAACAGGGAACTATGGCTACACCTTC
- | TRBJ1-5 | - | TRBV28 | CASSLDMRQPQHF | TGTGCCAGCAGTTTAGACATGAGACAGCCCCAGCATTTT
TRBD1 | TRBJ1-1 | - | TRBV18 | CASSLTDRWENTEAFF | TGTGCCAGCTCACTTACGGACAGGTGGGAGAACACTGAAGCTTTCTTT
TRBD2 | TRBJ2-2 | once | TRBV7-8 | CASSFRRTSGNTGELFF | TGTGCCAGCAGCTTCCGGAGGACTAGCGGGAACACCGGGGAGCTGTTTTTT
- | TRBJ1-4 | - | TRBV18 | CASSPTDATNEKLFF | TGTGCCAGCTCACCAACAGATGCAACTAATGAAAAACTGTTTTTT